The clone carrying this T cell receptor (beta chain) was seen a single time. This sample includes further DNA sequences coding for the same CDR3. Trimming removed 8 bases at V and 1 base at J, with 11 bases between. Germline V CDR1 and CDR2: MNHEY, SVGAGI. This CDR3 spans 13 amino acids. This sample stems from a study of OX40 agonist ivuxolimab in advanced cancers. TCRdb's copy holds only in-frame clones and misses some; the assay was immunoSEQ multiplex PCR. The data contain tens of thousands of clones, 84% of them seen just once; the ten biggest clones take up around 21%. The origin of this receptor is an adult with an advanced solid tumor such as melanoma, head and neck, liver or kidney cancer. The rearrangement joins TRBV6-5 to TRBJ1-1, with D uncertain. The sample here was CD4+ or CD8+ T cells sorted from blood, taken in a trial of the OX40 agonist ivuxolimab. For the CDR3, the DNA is TGTGCCAGCGGGGTTAAGGGGAACACTGAAGCTTTCTTT. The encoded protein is CASGVKGNTEAFF.